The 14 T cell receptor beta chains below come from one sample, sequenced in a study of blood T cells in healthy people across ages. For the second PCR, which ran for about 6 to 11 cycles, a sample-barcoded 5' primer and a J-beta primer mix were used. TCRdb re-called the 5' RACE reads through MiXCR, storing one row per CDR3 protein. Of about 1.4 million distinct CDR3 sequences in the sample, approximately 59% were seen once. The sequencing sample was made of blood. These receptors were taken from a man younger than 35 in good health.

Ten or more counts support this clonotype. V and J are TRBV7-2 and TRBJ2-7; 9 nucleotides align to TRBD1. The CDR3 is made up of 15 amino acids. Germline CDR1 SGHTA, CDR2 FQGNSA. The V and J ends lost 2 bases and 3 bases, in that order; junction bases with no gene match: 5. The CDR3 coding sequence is TGTGCCAGCAGCTTAAGGACAGGGGCGGACTACGAGCAGTACTTC. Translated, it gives CASSLRTGADYEQYF.

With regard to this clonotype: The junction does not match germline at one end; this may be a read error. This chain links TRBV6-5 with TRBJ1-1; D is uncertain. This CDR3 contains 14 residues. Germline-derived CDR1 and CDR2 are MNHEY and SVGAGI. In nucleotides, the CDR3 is TGTGCCAGCAGTTCCCCGACGGTGAACACTGAGGCTTTCTTT. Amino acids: CASSSPTVNTEAFF.

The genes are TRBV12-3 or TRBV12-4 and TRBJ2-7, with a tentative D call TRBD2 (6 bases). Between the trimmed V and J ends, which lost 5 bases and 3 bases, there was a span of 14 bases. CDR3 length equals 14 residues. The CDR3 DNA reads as TGTGCCAGCAGTCCGGGACTGATCCTCTACGAGCAGTACTTC. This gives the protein CASSPGLILYEQYF.

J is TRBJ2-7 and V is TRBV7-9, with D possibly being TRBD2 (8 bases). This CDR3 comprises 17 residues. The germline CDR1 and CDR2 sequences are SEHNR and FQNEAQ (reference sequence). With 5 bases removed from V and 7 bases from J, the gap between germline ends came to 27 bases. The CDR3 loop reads CASSPIGGGGIYNEQYF. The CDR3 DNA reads TGTGCCAGCAGCCCCATAGGGGGCGGGGGGATTTACAATGAGCAGTACTTC.

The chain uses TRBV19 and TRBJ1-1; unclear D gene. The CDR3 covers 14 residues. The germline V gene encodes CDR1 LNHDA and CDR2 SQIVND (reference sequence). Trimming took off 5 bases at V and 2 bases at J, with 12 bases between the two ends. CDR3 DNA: TGTGCCAGTAGTGTACGACAAGAAAACACTGAAGCTTTCTTT. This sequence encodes CASSVRQENTEAFF.

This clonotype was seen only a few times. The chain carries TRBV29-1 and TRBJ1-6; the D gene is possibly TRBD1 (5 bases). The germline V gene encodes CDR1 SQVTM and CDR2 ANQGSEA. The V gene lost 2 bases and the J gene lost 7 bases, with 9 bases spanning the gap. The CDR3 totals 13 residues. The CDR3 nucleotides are TGCAGCGTTGAACTAGGGGACAATTCACCCCTCCACTTT. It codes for CSVELGDNSPLHF.

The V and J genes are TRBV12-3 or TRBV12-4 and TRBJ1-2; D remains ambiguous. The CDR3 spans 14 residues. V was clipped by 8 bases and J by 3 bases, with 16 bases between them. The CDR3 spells CASHSPGGDYGYTF. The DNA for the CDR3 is TGTGCCAGCCACTCCCCGGGAGGCGACTATGGCTACACCTTC.

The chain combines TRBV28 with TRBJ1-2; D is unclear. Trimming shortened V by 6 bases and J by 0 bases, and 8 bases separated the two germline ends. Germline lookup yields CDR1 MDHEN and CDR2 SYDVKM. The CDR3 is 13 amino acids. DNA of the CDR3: TGTGCCAGCAGACTGACACCTAACTATGGCTACACCTTC. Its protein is CASRLTPNYGYTF.

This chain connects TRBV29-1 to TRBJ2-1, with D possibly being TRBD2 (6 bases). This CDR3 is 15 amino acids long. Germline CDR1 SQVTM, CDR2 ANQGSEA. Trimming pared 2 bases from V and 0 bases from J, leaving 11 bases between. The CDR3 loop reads CSVELRGSSYNEQFF. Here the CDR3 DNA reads TGCAGCGTTGAATTGCGGGGTAGCTCCTACAATGAGCAGTTCTTC.

The CDR3 DNA reads as TGTGCCAGCAGTGTCTCAGAAGCCAAAAACATTCAGTACTTC. This codes for CASSVSEAKNIQYF. The chain carries TRBV12-3 or TRBV12-4 and TRBJ2-4; no clear D gene. The CDR3 spans 14 residues. V lost 5 bases and J 0 bases, leaving 8 bases between the germline ends.

The CDR3 spells CASSSPNRVPAGGYTF. DNA for the CDR3: TGTGCCAGCAGCTCCCCAAACAGGGTTCCAGCCGGCGGCTACACCTTC. J is TRBJ1-2 and V is TRBV7-9; D is perhaps TRBD1 (6 bases). The CDR3 totals 16 residues. CDR1 is SEHNR and CDR2 is FQNEAQ in the germline V gene (reference sequence). V was cut by 4 bases and J by 8 bases, with 23 bases left in between.

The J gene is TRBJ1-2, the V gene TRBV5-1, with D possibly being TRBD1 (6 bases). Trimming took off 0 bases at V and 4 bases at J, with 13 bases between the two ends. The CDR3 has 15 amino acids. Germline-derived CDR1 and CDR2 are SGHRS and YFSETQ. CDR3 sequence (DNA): TGCGCCAGCAGCTTGGCCTTGGACAGTAGCTATGGCTACACCTTC. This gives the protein CASSLALDSSYGYTF.

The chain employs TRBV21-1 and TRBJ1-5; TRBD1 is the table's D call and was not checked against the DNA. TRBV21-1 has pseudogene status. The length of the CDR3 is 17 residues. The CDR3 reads CASMCDSATGSNQPQHF. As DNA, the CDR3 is TGTGCCAGCATGTGCGACAGCGCTACAGGGAGCAATCAGCCCCAGCATTTT.

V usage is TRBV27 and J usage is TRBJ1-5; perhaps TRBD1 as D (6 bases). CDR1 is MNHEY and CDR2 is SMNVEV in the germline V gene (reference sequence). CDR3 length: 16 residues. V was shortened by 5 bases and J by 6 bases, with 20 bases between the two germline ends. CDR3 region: CASSPQGWGAGQPQHF. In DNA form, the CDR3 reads TGTGCCAGCAGTCCCCAAGGATGGGGGGCGGGTCAGCCCCAGCATTTT.